This section outlines one T cell receptor (beta chain) sequence together with its context. Primers for the PCR totalled 60 Vbeta and 13 Jbeta. Clones were read by immunoSEQ multiplex PCR, and TCRdb kept only the in-frame ones, dropping some. The data hold 130,000 or so clones, with around 80% observed a single time. The junction had 3 bases not matched to a gene; V was cut back by 6 bases and J by 2 bases. There are 14 residues in the CDR3. The germline CDR1 and CDR2 sequences are MDHEN and SYDVKM. This record comes from a study of cytomegalovirus exposure and HLA in healthy donors. The receptor comes from a young woman in good health and CMV-seropositive. V gene TRBV28 combines with J gene TRBJ1-3, with 8 bases aligning to TRBD1. Sequenced input: PBMCs. This chain's CDR3 is CASSPTGAGNTIYF. For the CDR3, the DNA is TGTGCCAGCAGCCCGACAGGGGCTGGAAACACCATATATTTT.